These T cell receptor beta chains were read from a single sample in a study of OX40 agonist ivuxolimab in advanced cancers. Libraries were prepared by immunoSEQ multiplex PCR; TCRdb keeps only in-frame clonotypes and omits some of them. Of about 90,000 clones in the sample, around 90% were seen once. The sequencing used CD4+ or CD8+ T cells sorted from blood, collected in a trial of the OX40 agonist ivuxolimab. These receptors all stem from an adult with an advanced solid tumor such as melanoma, head and neck, liver or kidney cancer. Each CDR3 is given with its conserved first and last residue. D genes are given only for firm matches. Some rows mark clone size as missing; the rest say once, few, many or name a class of expanded clone.

v_call: TRBV7-9; d_call: TRBD1; cdr3_length: 15; j_call: TRBJ1-2; clone_size: NA; cdr3_nt: TGTGCCAGCAGCCTAGACCTGACAGGGATCTATGGCTACACCTTC; cdr3_aa: CASSLDLTGIYGYTF
v_call: TRBV6-5; d_call: TRBD2; cdr3_length: 14; j_call: TRBJ2-1; clone_size: NA; cdr3_nt: TGTGCCAGCACCTTACGGGAGGGTTGGAATGAGCAGTTCTTC; cdr3_aa: CASTLREGWNEQFF
v_call: TRBV27; d_call: NA; cdr3_length: 13; j_call: TRBJ1-5; clone_size: NA; cdr3_nt: TGTGCCAGCAGTTTACGTCTGAGTCAGCCCCAGCATTTT; cdr3_aa: CASSLRLSQPQHF
v_call: TRBV13; d_call: NA; cdr3_length: 14; j_call: TRBJ2-2; clone_size: few; cdr3_nt: TGTGCCAGCAGCTTTAAACCGAACACCGGGGAGCTGTTTTTT; cdr3_aa: CASSFKPNTGELFF
v_call: TRBV5-8; d_call: NA; cdr3_length: 15; j_call: TRBJ2-3; clone_size: NA; cdr3_nt: TGTGCCAGCCCTACTGGGAGCGGGTACACAGATACGCAGTATTTT; cdr3_aa: CASPTGSGYTDTQYF
v_call: TRBV7-9; d_call: NA; cdr3_length: 16; j_call: TRBJ2-6; clone_size: NA; cdr3_nt: TGTGCCAGCAGCCGCGACGGACCTTCTGGGGCCAACGTCCTGACTTTC; cdr3_aa: CASSRDGPSGANVLTF
v_call: TRBV10-1; d_call: NA; cdr3_length: 12; j_call: TRBJ2-1; clone_size: NA; cdr3_nt: TGCGCCAGCAGTCTTTTGGGGAATGAGCAGTTCTTC; cdr3_aa: CASSLLGNEQFF
v_call: TRBV10-3; d_call: NA; cdr3_length: 13; j_call: TRBJ1-4; clone_size: NA; cdr3_nt: TGTGCCATCAGTGGGAAAACTAATGAAAAACTGTTTTTT; cdr3_aa: CAISGKTNEKLFF
v_call: TRBV2; d_call: TRBD2; cdr3_length: 13; j_call: TRBJ2-3; clone_size: NA; cdr3_nt: TGTGCCAGTAGCGGGACTAGCACAGATACGCAGTATTTT; cdr3_aa: CASSGTSTDTQYF
v_call: TRBV19; d_call: TRBD2; cdr3_length: 16; j_call: TRBJ2-3; clone_size: NA; cdr3_nt: TGTGCCAGTAGTATGCTAGCGGGGGCCGACACAGATACGCAGTATTTT; cdr3_aa: CASSMLAGADTDTQYF
v_call: TRBV19; d_call: TRBD1; cdr3_length: 17; j_call: TRBJ2-2; clone_size: NA; cdr3_nt: TGTGCCAGGCCATCTCAGGGGAACAGGGGCCATACCGGGGAGCTGTTTTTT; cdr3_aa: CARPSQGNRGHTGELFF
v_call: TRBV5-6; d_call: NA; cdr3_length: 14; j_call: TRBJ2-5; clone_size: NA; cdr3_nt: TGTGCCAGCAGCCTTAAACAGGTTAAAGAGACCCAGTACTTC; cdr3_aa: CASSLKQVKETQYF
v_call: TRBV29-1; d_call: NA; cdr3_length: 12; j_call: TRBJ1-1; clone_size: NA; cdr3_nt: TGCAGCGCATTGACAGGCCCCACTGAAGCTTTCTTT; cdr3_aa: CSALTGPTEAFF
v_call: TRBV7-8; d_call: TRBD1; cdr3_length: 14; j_call: TRBJ2-3; clone_size: NA; cdr3_nt: TGTGCCAGCAGCTCGACAGGGTGGCCAGATACGCAGTATTTT; cdr3_aa: CASSSTGWPDTQYF
v_call: TRBV6-1; d_call: NA; cdr3_length: 16; j_call: TRBJ2-2; clone_size: NA; cdr3_nt: TGTGCCAGCAGTGAGTTTTCGGGGGCTACCACCGGGGAGCTGTTTTTT; cdr3_aa: CASSEFSGATTGELFF
v_call: TRBV18; d_call: TRBD2; cdr3_length: 15; j_call: TRBJ2-1; clone_size: NA; cdr3_nt: TGTGCCAGCTCACCCCTCACTAGCGCCCACAATGAGCAGTTCTTC; cdr3_aa: CASSPLTSAHNEQFF
v_call: TRBV5-1; d_call: TRBD2; cdr3_length: 14; j_call: TRBJ2-7; clone_size: NA; cdr3_nt: TGCGCCAGCAGCCGGGGGGAGCAGGGCTACGAGCAGTACTTC; cdr3_aa: CASSRGEQGYEQYF